The T cell receptor beta chain under discussion was sequenced for a study of PD-L1 blockade in urothelial cancer. Study overall: About 85% of the roughly 29 patients were men whose urothelial cancer was bladder-origin. Blood analysis occurred 3 weeks (second dose) and 6 weeks after treatment start. Median blood clonality was roughly 0.087, with tens of thousands of unique TCRs.

CDR1 is SGHAT and CDR2 is FQNNGV in the germline V gene. There are 16 residues in the CDR3. V lost 2 bases and J lost 3, with 14 bases in between. Repertoires were generated with immunoSEQ multiplex PCR, while TCRdb's copy carries only in-frame clones and drops some. This sample carries under 20,000 clones, roughly 87% of them seen once, and the ten largest clones take less than 6.5%. Patients were diagnosed with urothelial carcinoma, either locally advanced or metastatic. This material consisted of PBMCs, taken around atezolizumab (anti-PD-L1) treatment. This chain connects TRBV11-2 to TRBJ1-3, with D possibly being TRBD1 (6 bases). The sequence derives from a man between 50 and 59 years old with urothelial cancer. The CDR3 bases are TGTGCCAGCAGCTTAATCGGGCAGGGGAGTGGAAACACCATATATTTT. Translation gives CASSLIGQGSGNTIYF.